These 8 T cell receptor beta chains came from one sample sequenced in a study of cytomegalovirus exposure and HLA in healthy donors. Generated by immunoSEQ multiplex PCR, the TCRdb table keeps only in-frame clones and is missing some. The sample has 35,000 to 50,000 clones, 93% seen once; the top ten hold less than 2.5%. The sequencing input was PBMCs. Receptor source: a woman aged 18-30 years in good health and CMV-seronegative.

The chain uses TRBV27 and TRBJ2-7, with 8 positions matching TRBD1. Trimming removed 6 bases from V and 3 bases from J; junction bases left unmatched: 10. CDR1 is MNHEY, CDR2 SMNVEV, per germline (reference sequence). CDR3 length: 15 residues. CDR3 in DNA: TGTGCCAGCAGCCGAACCGGACAGGGAGGCTACGAGCAGTACTTC. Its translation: CASSRTGQGGYEQYF.

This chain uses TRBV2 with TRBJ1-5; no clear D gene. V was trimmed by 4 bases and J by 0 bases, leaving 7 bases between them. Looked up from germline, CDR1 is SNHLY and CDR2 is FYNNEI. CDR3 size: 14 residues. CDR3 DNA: TGTGCCAGCAGTGCCTATTATAGCAATCAGCCCCAGCATTTT. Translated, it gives CASSAYYSNQPQHF. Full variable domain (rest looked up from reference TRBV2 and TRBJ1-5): EPEVTQTPSHQVTQMGQEVILRCVPISNHLYFYWYRQILGQKVEFLVSFYNNEISEKSEIFDDQFSVERPDGSNFTLKIRSTKLEDSAMYFCASSAYYSNQPQHFGDGTRLSIL.

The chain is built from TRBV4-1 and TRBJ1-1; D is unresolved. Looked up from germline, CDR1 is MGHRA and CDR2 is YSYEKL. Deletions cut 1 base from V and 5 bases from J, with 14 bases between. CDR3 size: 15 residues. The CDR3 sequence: CASSQVFERFTEAFF. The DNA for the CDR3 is TGCGCCAGCAGCCAAGTTTTTGAGAGGTTTACTGAAGCTTTCTTT.

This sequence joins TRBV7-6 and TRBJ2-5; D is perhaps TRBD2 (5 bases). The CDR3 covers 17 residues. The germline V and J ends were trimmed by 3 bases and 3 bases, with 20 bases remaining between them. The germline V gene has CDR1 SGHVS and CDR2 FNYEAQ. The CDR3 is CASSLADSPGEEETQYF. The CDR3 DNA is TGTGCCAGCAGCTTGGCGGACTCCCCGGGTGAAGAAGAGACCCAGTACTTC.

CDR3 in DNA: TGTGCCAGCAGCTTAACTCCTTTTACGCAGTATTTT. Its protein is CASSLTPFTQYF. This rearrangement joins TRBV7-9 to TRBJ2-3; D is uncertain. Trimming removed 2 bases at V and 8 bases at J, with 8 bases between. Germline assignment: CDR1 SEHNR and CDR2 FQNEAQ (reference sequence). This CDR3 contains 12 residues. Full variable domain (rest looked up from reference TRBV7-9 and TRBJ2-3): DTGVSQNPRHKITKRGQNVTFRCDPISEHNRLYWYRQTLGQGPEFLTYFQNEAQLEKSRLLSDRFSAERPKGSFSTLEIQRTEQGDSAMYLCASSLTPFTQYFGPGTRLTVL.

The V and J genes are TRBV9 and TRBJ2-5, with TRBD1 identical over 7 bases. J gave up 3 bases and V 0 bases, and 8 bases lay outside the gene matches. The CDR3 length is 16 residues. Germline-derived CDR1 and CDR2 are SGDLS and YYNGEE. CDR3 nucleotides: TGTGCCAGCAGCGTAGCTTACGGGACAGCTAAAGAGACCCAGTACTTC. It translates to CASSVAYGTAKETQYF.

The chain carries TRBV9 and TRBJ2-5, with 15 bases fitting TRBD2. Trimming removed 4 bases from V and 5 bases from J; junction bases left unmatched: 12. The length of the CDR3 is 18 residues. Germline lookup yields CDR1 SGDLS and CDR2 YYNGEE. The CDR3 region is CASSPGTSGRSTRETQYF. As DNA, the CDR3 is TGTGCCAGCAGCCCCGGGACTAGCGGGAGGTCTACGCGGGAGACCCAGTACTTC.

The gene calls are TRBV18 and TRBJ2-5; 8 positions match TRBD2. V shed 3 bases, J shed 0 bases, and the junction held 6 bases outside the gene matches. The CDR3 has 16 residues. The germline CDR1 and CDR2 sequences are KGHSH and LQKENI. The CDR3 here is CASSPGRGDHQETQYF. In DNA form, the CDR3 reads TGTGCCAGCTCACCGGGGCGGGGGGACCACCAAGAGACCCAGTACTTC.